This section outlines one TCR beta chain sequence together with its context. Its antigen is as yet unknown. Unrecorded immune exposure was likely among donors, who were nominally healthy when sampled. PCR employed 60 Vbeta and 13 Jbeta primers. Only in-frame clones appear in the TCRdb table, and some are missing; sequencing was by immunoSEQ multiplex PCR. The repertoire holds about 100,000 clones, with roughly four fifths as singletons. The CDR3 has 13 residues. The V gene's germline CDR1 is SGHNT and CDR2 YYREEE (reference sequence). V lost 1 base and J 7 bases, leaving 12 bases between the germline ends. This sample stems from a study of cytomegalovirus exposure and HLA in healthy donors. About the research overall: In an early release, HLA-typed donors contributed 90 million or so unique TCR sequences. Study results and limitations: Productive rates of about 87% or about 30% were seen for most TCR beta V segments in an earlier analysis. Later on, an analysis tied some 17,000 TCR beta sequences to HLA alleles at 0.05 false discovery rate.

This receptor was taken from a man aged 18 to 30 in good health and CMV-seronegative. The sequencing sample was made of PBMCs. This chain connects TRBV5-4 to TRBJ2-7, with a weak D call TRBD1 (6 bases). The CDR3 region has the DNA TGTGCCAGCAGCTTGCAGGGGCCAGGGGAGCAGTACTTC. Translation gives CASSLQGPGEQYF.